These 9 T cell receptor beta chains came from one sample sequenced in a study of Tregs in tolerant kidney transplant recipients. Mixed chimerism was transient after nonmyeloablative marrow transplants from related graft donors. This table comes from immunoSEQ multiplex PCR, and its TCRdb copy is limited to in-frame clones, with some not included. The sample table includes approximately 15,000 clones. The sample here was CD8+ T cells from blood (PBMCs), taken 6 months after the transplant. The receptors here all came from a human patient who received a combined kidney and bone marrow transplant. A share of the T cells may be of graft donor origin.

To note about this clone: The read is 3 residues too short to cover the CDR3 end, so that end is filled in from the germline J gene. This sequence joins TRBV14 and TRBJ2-2; unclear D gene. CDR1 SGHDN and CDR2 FVKESK come from the germline V gene. Trimming took off 0 bases at V and 6 bases at J, with 8 bases between the two ends. This CDR3 has 14 amino acids. The CDR3 DNA, read in part, is TGTGCCAGCAGCCAAGATTGGCTGGCCGGGGAG. It is translated as CASSQDWLAGE. The whole CDR3 sequence is CASSQDWLAGELFF.

Concerning this clone: The CDR3 extends 3 residues past the end of the read, so its final part is completed from the germline J gene. The chain is built from TRBV27 and TRBJ2-4; D not certain. Trimming shortened V by 1 base and J by 1 base, and 5 bases separated the two germline ends. The germline V gene encodes CDR1 MNHEY and CDR2 SMNVEV (reference sequence). This CDR3 has 14 amino acids. CDR3 in amino acids: CASSLLGAKNIQYF. CDR3 DNA, as far as it was read: TGTGCCAGCAGTTTATTAGGGGCCAAAAACATT.

On this clone: The observed sequence ends 3 residues before the CDR3 terminus, with the missing tail filled in from the germline J gene. V and J are TRBV20-1 and TRBJ2-2; D is possibly TRBD1 (6 bases). V was pared by 3 bases and J by 3 bases, with 8 bases between. Germline CDR1 reads DFQATT; CDR2 reads SNEGSKA (reference sequence). The CDR3 has 13 amino acids. The CDR3 loop is CSARTGDTGELFF. The DNA read from the CDR3 is TGCAGTGCTAGGACAGGCGACACCGGGGAG.

Worth noting for this clone: From the germline J gene comes the end of the CDR3, since the read stops 3 residues before it. The chain carries TRBV7-6 and TRBJ2-2; 7 bases fit TRBD1. Germline loops: CDR1 SGHVS, CDR2 FNYEAQ. The CDR3 is made up of 15 amino acids. CDR3 DNA (partial): TGTGCCAGCAGCTCCCCGACAGGGTTAACTGAAAAG. Its translation is CASSSPTGLTEK. The CDR3 in full is CASSSPTGLTEKLFF.

A note on this clone: Germline is not matched at one junction end, which may reflect a read error. Read sequence stops 3 residues before the CDR3 end, and the germline J gene provides the missing end. This sequence joins TRBV6-2 or TRBV6-3 and TRBJ1-1; 8 bases are a match to TRBD1. In germline, CDR1 is MNHEY, CDR2 SVGEGT. The CDR3 spans 14 residues. The CDR3 DNA, read in part, is TGTGGCAGCAGTTACTCGCAGGGGGCGGCTGAA. Protein sequence: CGSSYSQGAAE. Given in full, the CDR3 is CGSSYSQGAAEAFF.

Remarks on this clone: The read terminates 3 residues before the CDR3 end, so the remaining end is supplied by the germline J gene. The chain joins TRBV11-3 to TRBJ2-7; 9 bases fit TRBD1. The CDR3 spans 15 residues. CDR1 and CDR2 from the germline V gene are SGHNT and YENEEA. Trimming removed 0 bases from V and 2 bases from J; junction bases left unmatched: 2. The CDR3 region is CASSLEGTGPYEQYF. Partial CDR3 DNA: TGTGCCAGCAGCTTAGAAGGGACAGGGCCCTACGAG.

CDR3 DNA, as far as it was read: TGCGCCAGCAGCTTGGCCGGACAGGGCTACGAC. This gives the protein CASSLAGQGYD. The CDR3 in its entirety is CASSLAGQGYDYTF. The chain couples TRBV5-1 to TRBJ1-2; 8 bases align to TRBD1. The read is 3 residues too short to cover the CDR3 end, so that end is filled in from the germline J gene. The germline gives CDR1 SGHRS, CDR2 YFSETQ. The CDR3 loop spans 14 amino acids.

Concerning this clone: The sequence runs out 3 residues before the end of the CDR3; the remainder is reconstructed from the germline J gene. This chain links TRBV2 with TRBJ1-4; TRBD1 might be the D (5 bases). The ends were cut back, 8 bases at V and 6 bases at J, with 16 bases in the middle. The CDR3 is 14 residues long. Germline V lookup: CDR1 SNHLY, CDR2 FYNNEI. The CDR3 DNA, read in part, is TGTGCCAGCCTGGAGTCCCTAGGGGATGAAAAA. Encoded protein: CASLESLGDEK. The full CDR3 sequence reads CASLESLGDEKLFF.

A remark on this clone: The read terminates 3 residues ahead of where the CDR3 ends, so the germline J gene completes it. V usage is TRBV5-6 and J usage is TRBJ1-1; D not resolved. In germline, CDR1 is SGHDT, CDR2 YYEEEE. V was trimmed by 0 bases and J by 1 base, leaving 7 bases between them. The CDR3 consists of 14 residues. CDR3 sequence: CASSLGLWNTEAFF. The sequenced CDR3 bases are TGTGCCAGCAGCTTGGGACTCTGGAACACTGAA.